What follows describes a single T cell receptor (beta chain). Base quality data are lacking; no much larger clone is found one base away. Because TCR-alpha and TCR-beta chains were sequenced unpaired, no chain pairing information was available. TCR libraries were generated with the immunoSEQ multiplex PCR assay, using TCR-beta and/or TCR-alpha/delta assays for each sample. The amplified TCR libraries were sequenced using the Illumina high-throughput platform. The study's own analysis went as follows. Clustering and dimensionality reduction relied on pairwise TCRdist distances among GMM-specific receptors from T cells that were either sorted ex vivo or expanded in vitro. Sequence motifs, defined by gene usage and CDR3 content, were tested for enrichment in tetramer-positive compared with tetramer-negative populations. Here the immuneACCESS table is served through TCRdb, limited to in-frame sequences with V and J called. Missing clones are a known gap in these copies; in checked studies unresolved V genes cover under half, and the rest lacks a known reason. V and J calls and clone size come straight from that table; D and trimming were deduced from the DNA. The sample contains 85,000 to 90,000 clones, more than 75% of them found a single time. In total, the top ten clones hold under 2.5% of the sample.

From a lookup of the germline V gene (reference sequence), CDR1 and CDR2 are GTSNPN and SVGIG. The CDR3 starts with the cysteine, ends with the phenylalanine, and has 14 residues. Only CDR3 DNA is held: 42 bases, read in frame from base 1. V and J lose 3 bases and 4 bases, and a span of 15 bases separates them. This specimen comes from a study of T cells in tuberculosis (dated by TCRdb to the late 2010s). Concerning the study at large: In the study, CD1B tetramers and high-throughput TCR immunosequencing were combined to characterize T cells specific for the mycobacterial lipid antigen glucose monomycolate (GMM).

Results the study describes overall, beyond this receptor: T cells that bind the CD1B-GMM tetramer with low affinity may have been missed by the stringent sort gate.

After being thawed and rested overnight, PBMC were stained with GMM-loaded CD1B tetramer, a Live/Dead dye and anti-CD3, and were then sorted on a FACS Aria II. CD1B tetramers were loaded with C32 glucose monomycolate purified from Rhodococcus equi. Before cryopreservation, the PBMC used for tetramer sorting had been depleted of CD14-expressing monocytes for a separate study. From each donor, roughly 93,000 tetramer-negative cells were sorted and were analyzed alongside the tetramer-positive cells. Antigen-specific T cells were sorted from a handful of healthy South African adults using GMM-loaded CD1B tetramers.

The TCR was taken from an adult woman with latent tuberculosis. The chain is assembled from TRBV30 and TRBJ1-1; matching of 6 bases hints at TRBD1 as the D gene. The sample was CD1b-GMM tetramer-negative cells sorted from PBMCs. The meaning of the sample's cell subset or site label: T cells not binding CD1B-GMM tetramer, sorted from same donor. This receptor has the CDR3 CAWRSETGLTEAFF. The nucleotide sequence reads TGTGCCTGGAGGTCAGAGACAGGACTCACTGAAGCTTTCTTT.